This T cell receptor (beta chain) emerged from a study of blood T cell repertoires in COVID-19. Overall study context: T cells, B-cell-depleted T cells, or PBMCs provided the cDNA or gDNA that served as material.

Participants' reported clinical history set cohort assignment. Libraries were prepared by immunoSEQ multiplex PCR; TCRdb keeps only in-frame clonotypes and omits some of them. The repertoire holds approximately 270,000 clones, around 85% seen once, with around 1.8% in the top ten. The sequenced material came from PBMCs or T cells enriched from blood (not recorded which). The TCR originated in a woman aged 45-65 years who had recovered from COVID-19.

The CDR3 DNA sequence: TGCAGCGTTCGAGGACTGTGGAACACTGAAGCTTTCTTT. Amino acids: CSVRGLWNTEAFF. The chain recombines TRBV29-1 with TRBJ1-1; D uncertain. Trimming left V 5 bases short and J 1 base short, with 11 bases between. In germline, CDR1 is SQVTM, CDR2 ANQGSEA. The CDR3 sequence is 13 residues long.